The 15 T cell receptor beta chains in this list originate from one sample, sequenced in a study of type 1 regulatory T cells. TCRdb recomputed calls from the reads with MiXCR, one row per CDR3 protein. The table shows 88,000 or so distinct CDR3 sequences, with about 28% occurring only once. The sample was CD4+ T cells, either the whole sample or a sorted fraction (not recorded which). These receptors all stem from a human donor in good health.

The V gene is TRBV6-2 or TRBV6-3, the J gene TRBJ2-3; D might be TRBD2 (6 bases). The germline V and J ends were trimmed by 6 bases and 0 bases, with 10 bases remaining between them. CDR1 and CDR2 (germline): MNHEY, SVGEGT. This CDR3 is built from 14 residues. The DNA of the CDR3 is TGTGCCAGCAGGATGAGCGGGAGCACAGATACGCAGTATTTT. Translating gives CASRMSGSTDTQYF.

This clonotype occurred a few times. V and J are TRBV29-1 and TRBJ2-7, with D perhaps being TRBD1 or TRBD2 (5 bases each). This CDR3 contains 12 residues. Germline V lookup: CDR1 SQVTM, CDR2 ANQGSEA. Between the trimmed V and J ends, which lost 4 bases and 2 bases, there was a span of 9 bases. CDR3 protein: CSVGDGPYEQYF. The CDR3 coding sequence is TGCAGCGTTGGGGACGGACCCTACGAGCAGTACTTC.

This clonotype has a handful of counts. DNA of the CDR3: TGTGCCAGCACGGGTGCGACTTATGGCTACACCTTC. Its translation is CASTGATYGYTF. The V gene is TRBV7-2, the J gene TRBJ1-2; the D is unclear. Germline V gene sequence: CDR1 SGHTA, CDR2 FQGNSA. V lost 7 bases and J lost 5, with 11 bases in between. This CDR3 comprises 12 residues.

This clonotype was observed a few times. The CDR3 here is CASSLTVMNTEAFF. The CDR3, as DNA: TGTGCCAGCAGCTTGACGGTCATGAACACTGAAGCTTTCTTT. The V and J genes are TRBV5-5 and TRBJ1-1, with unresolved D. Germline CDR1 SGHKS, CDR2 YYEKEE (reference sequence). CDR3 length: 14 amino acids. Trimming pared 1 base from V and 0 bases from J, leaving 7 bases between. Full variable domain (remainder filled in from reference TRBV5-5 and TRBJ1-1): DAGVTQSPTHLIKTRGQQVTLRCSPISGHKSVSWYQQVLGQGPQFIFQYYEKEERGRGNFPDRFSARQFPNYSSELNVNALLLGDSALYLCASSLTVMNTEAFFGQGTRLTVV.

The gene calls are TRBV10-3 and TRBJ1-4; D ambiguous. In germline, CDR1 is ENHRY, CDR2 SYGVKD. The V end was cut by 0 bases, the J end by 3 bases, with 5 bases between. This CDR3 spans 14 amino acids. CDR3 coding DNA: TGTGCCATCAGTGAGTCGGGATCTAATGAAAAACTGTTTTTT. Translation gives CAISESGSNEKLFF.

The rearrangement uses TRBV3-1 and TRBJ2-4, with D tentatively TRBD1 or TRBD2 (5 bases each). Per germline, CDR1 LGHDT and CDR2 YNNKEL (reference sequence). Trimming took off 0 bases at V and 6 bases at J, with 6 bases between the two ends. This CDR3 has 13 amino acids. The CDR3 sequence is CASSQERGNIQYF. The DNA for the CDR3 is TGTGCCAGCAGCCAAGAGAGGGGAAACATTCAGTACTTC.

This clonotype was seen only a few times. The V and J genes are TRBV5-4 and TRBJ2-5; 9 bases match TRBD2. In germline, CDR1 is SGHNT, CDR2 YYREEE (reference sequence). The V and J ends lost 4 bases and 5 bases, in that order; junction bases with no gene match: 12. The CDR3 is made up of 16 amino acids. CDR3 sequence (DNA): TGTGCCAGCAGCAAGAGAAGTAGCGGGAGCGTCGAGACCCAGTACTTC. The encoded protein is CASSKRSSGSVETQYF.

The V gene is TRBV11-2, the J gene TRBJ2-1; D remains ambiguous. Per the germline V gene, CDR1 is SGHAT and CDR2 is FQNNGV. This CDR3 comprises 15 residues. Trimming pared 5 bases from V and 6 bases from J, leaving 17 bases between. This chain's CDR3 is CASSLNLITGNEQFF. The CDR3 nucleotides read TGTGCCAGCAGCCTGAATCTGATCACGGGCAATGAGCAGTTCTTC. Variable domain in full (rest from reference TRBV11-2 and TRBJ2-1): EAGVAQSPRYKIIEKRQSVAFWCNPISGHATLYWYQQILGQGPKLLIQFQNNGVVDDSQLPKDRFSAERLKGVDSTLKIQPAKLEDSAVYLCASSLNLITGNEQFFGPGTRLTVL.

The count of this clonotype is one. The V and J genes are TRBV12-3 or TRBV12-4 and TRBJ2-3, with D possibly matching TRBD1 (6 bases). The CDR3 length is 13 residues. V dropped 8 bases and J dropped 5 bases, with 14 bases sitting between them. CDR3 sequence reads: CASRLGAIDTQYF. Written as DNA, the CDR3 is TGTGCCAGCCGTCTGGGGGCAATAGATACGCAGTATTTT.

CDR3 DNA sequence: TGCGCCAGCAGCCCCGTAGCGGGAGCTCCCGGGGATACGCAGTATTTT. Translated: CASSPVAGAPGDTQYF. The chain is built from TRBV5-1 and TRBJ2-3; the match to TRBD2 covers 9 bases. Per the germline V gene, CDR1 is SGHRS and CDR2 is YFSETQ. Germline trimming cut 4 bases from V and 6 bases from J; bases unmatched to any gene: 12. The CDR3 loop spans 16 amino acids.

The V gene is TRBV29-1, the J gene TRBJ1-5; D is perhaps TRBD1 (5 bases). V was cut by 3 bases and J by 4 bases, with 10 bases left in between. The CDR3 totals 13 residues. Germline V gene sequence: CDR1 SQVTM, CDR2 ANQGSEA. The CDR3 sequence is CSVDTGRNQPQHF. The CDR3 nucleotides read TGCAGCGTTGATACAGGACGGAATCAGCCCCAGCATTTT.

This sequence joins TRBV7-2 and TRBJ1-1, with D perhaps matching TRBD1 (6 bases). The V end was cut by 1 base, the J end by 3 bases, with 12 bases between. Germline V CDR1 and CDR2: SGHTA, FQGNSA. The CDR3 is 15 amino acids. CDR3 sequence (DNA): TGTGCCAGCAGCTTAGTTGGAGGGGGGGACACTGAAGCTTTCTTT. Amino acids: CASSLVGGGDTEAFF.

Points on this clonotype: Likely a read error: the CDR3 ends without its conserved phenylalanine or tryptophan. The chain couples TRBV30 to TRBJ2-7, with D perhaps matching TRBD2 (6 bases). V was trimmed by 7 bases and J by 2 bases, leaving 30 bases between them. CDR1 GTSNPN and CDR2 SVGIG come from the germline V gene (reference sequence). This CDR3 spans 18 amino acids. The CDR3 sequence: CASSTTPGVRDFAYEQYL. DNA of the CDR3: TGTGCCTCAAGCACTACCCCGGGTGTCCGGGACTTCGCCTACGAGCAGTACCTC.

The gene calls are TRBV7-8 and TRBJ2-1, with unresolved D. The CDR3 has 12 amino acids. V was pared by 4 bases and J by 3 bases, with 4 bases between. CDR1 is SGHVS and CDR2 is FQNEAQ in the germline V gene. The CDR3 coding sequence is TGTGCCAGCAGCTACAGCTACAATGAGCAGTTCTTC. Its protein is CASSYSYNEQFF.

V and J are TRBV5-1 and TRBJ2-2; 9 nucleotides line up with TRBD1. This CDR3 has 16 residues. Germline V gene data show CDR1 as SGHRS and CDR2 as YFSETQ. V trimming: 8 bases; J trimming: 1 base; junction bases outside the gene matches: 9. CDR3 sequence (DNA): TGCGCCAGTGAAAATCCGGGACAGGGGAACACCGGGGAGCTGTTTTTT. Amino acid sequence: CASENPGQGNTGELFF.